This is a list of T cell receptor beta chains from one sample in a study of early T cells in non-severe SARS-CoV-2 infection. TCRdb recomputed calls from the 5' RACE reads with MiXCR, one row per CDR3 protein. The sample contains approximately 77,000 distinct CDR3 sequences, more than 4% of which appear only once. Sample: whole blood, taken at baseline. The receptor source for this set is an adult who was a healthcare worker with PCR-confirmed SARS-CoV-2 infection or an uninfected control (not recorded which). Each CDR3 is given with its conserved first and last residue. D genes are given only for firm matches. Size is stated for part of the rows, as once, few or many counts, or as a class when the clone is expanded.

J: TRBJ2-1
V: TRBV7-9
D: TRBD2
size: -
CDR3: CASSRLAGGREQFF
DNA: TGTGCCAGCAGCAGACTAGCGGGAGGGCGAGAGCAGTTCTTC

J: TRBJ1-2
V: TRBV5-1
D: -
size: many
CDR3: CASNLDDSNYGYTF
DNA: TGCGCCAGCAACCTCGACGACAGCAACTATGGCTACACCTTC

J: TRBJ1-6
V: TRBV27
D: -
size: many
CDR3: CASSLEGVLHNSPLHF
DNA: TGTGCCAGCAGTTTAGAGGGGGTTCTCCATAATTCACCCCTCCACTTT

J: TRBJ2-5
V: TRBV7-6
D: TRBD2
size: -
CDR3: CASSPGTSGRSQETQYF
DNA: TGTGCCAGCAGCCCAGGGACTAGCGGGAGGTCCCAAGAGACCCAGTACTTC

J: TRBJ2-7
V: TRBV3-1
D: TRBD1
size: -
CDR3: CASSQAAPGGLLTYEQYF
DNA: TGTGCCAGCAGCCAAGCTGCCCCAGGGGGCCTTTTAACCTACGAGCAGTACTTC

J: TRBJ2-4
V: TRBV29-1
D: -
size: many
CDR3: CSAQGVENIQYF
DNA: TGCAGCGCCCAGGGAGTAGAAAACATTCAGTACTTC

J: TRBJ2-1
V: TRBV7-6
D: TRBD2
size: many
CDR3: CASSLYGRRSYNEQFF
DNA: TGTGCCAGCAGCTTATACGGGAGGAGGTCCTACAATGAGCAGTTCTTC

J: TRBJ1-1
V: TRBV18
D: -
size: -
CDR3: CASSLSAGRDTEAFF
DNA: TGTGCCAGCTCACTCTCGGCAGGGAGGGACACTGAAGCTTTCTTT

J: TRBJ2-7
V: TRBV7-2
D: TRBD1
size: few
CDR3: CASSTGTGGPEQYF
DNA: TGTGCCAGCAGTACCGGGACAGGGGGCCCCGAGCAGTACTTC

J: TRBJ1-1
V: TRBV20-1
D: -
size: many
CDR3: CSARAGAANTEAFF
DNA: TGCAGTGCTAGAGCCGGGGCAGCTAACACTGAAGCTTTCTTT

J: TRBJ2-5
V: TRBV28
D: -
size: many
CDR3: CATLEVETQYF
DNA: TGTGCCACCCTGGAGGTGGAGACCCAGTACTTC

J: TRBJ2-3
V: TRBV20-1
D: -
size: many
CDR3: CSARGAGPGDTQYF
DNA: TGCAGTGCTAGAGGCGCGGGACCAGGAGATACGCAGTATTTT

J: TRBJ1-2
V: TRBV7-8
D: TRBD1
size: -
CDR3: CASSLVPVTGVGYGYTF
DNA: TGTGCCAGCAGCTTAGTTCCTGTGACAGGGGTAGGCTATGGCTACACCTTC

J: TRBJ2-3
V: TRBV2
D: TRBD2
size: few
CDR3: CAITPRGRAADTQYF
DNA: TGTGCCATAACCCCCCGCGGGAGAGCTGCAGATACGCAGTATTTT

J: TRBJ1-5
V: TRBV20-1
D: -
size: many
CDR3: CSASTGRSNQPQHF
DNA: TGCAGTGCCTCCACAGGGCGTAGCAATCAGCCCCAGCATTTT

J: TRBJ2-7
V: TRBV7-7
D: TRBD1
size: many
CDR3: CASSTGPGGPYEQYF
DNA: TGTGCCAGCAGCACCGGGCCAGGGGGCCCCTACGAGCAGTACTTC

J: TRBJ1-1
V: TRBV6-6
D: -
size: few
CDR3: CASSTGKGSTEAFF
DNA: TGTGCCAGCAGCACAGGGAAAGGGAGCACTGAAGCTTTCTTT

J: TRBJ2-7
V: TRBV10-3
D: -
size: -
CDR3: CAISDTLRGQGGYEQYF
DNA: TGTGCCATCAGTGACACTCTCCGAGGGCAGGGCGGGTACGAGCAGTACTTC

J: TRBJ2-7
V: TRBV12-5
D: -
size: few
CDR3: CASGLSPPGNEQYF
DNA: TGTGCTAGTGGTTTGTCCCCCCCAGGGAACGAGCAGTACTTC

J: TRBJ1-2
V: TRBV7-9
D: -
size: many
CDR3: CASSLVLYGYTF
DNA: TGTGCCAGCAGCTTAGTTCTCTATGGCTACACCTTC

J: TRBJ1-5
V: TRBV7-9
D: -
size: few
CDR3: CASSLQNQPQHF
DNA: TGTGCCAGCAGCTTGCAGAATCAGCCCCAGCATTTT

J: TRBJ2-2
V: TRBV4-1
D: -
size: many
CDR3: CASSQEVRPALTGELFF
DNA: TGCGCCAGCAGCCAAGAGGTGCGACCGGCGCTCACCGGGGAGCTGTTTTTT

J: TRBJ2-7
V: TRBV20-1
D: TRBD2
size: many
CDR3: CSATATSGTGNEQYF
DNA: TGCAGTGCTACGGCCACGAGCGGGACGGGCAACGAGCAGTACTTC